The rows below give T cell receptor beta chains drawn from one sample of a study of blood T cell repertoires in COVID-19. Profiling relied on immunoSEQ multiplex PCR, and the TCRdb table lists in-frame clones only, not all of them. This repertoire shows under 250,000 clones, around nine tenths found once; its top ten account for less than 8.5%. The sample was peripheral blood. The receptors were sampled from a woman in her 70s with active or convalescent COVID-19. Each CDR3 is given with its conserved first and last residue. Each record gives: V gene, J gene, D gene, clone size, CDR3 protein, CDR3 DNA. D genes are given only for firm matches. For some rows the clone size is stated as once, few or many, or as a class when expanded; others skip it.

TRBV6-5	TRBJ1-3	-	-	CASSQRGPGNTIYF	TGTGCCAGCAGCCAAAGAGGGCCTGGAAACACCATATATTTT
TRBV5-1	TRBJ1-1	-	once	CASSLGTANTEAFF	TGCGCCAGCAGCTTGGGGACAGCTAACACTGAAGCTTTCTTT
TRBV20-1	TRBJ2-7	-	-	CSASGGASYEQYF	TGCAGTGCTAGTGGCGGGGCCTCCTACGAGCAGTACTTC
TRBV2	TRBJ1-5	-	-	CASTRTGVSNQPQHF	TGTGCCAGCACCCGAACCGGGGTGAGCAATCAGCCCCAGCATTTT
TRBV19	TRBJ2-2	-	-	CASTGQTARHGELFF	TGTGCCAGCACAGGACAGACAGCCCGTCACGGGGAGCTGTTTTTT
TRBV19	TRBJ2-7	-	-	CASSMEGRSYEQYF	TGTGCCAGTAGTATGGAGGGACGGAGCTACGAGCAGTACTTC
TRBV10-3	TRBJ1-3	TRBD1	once	CAISERWTGSSGNTIYF	TGTGCCATCAGTGAACGGTGGACAGGGAGCTCTGGAAACACCATATATTTT
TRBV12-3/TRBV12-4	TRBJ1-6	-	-	CASTTQGQSPLHF	TGTGCCAGCACCACCCAGGGGCAATCACCCCTCCACTTT
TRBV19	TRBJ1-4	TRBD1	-	CASSTTIPTGAAVVANEKLFF	TGTGCCAGTAGTACCACCATCCCCACAGGGGCGGCAGTTGTAGCTAATGAAAAACTGTTTTTT
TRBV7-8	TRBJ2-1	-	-	CASSASPRGFTHEQFF	TGTGCCAGCAGCGCAAGCCCCAGGGGTTTTACTCATGAGCAGTTCTTC
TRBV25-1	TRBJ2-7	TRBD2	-	CASSRGTNYEQYF	TGTGCCAGCAGTCGGGGGACTAACTACGAGCAGTACTTC
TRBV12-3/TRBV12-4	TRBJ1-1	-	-	CASSFIGRAFF	TGTGCCAGCAGTTTTATAGGGAGAGCTTTCTTT
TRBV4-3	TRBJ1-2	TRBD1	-	CASSQDRGVYGYTF	TGCGCCAGCAGCCAAGACAGGGGGGTGTATGGCTACACCTTC
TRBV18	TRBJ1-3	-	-	CASSPGGGYGGNTIYF	TGTGCCAGCTCACCAGGAGGCGGCTACGGGGGAAACACCATATATTTT
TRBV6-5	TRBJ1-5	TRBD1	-	CASSSSGQGYQPQHF	TGTGCCAGCAGTTCCTCCGGACAGGGATACCAGCCCCAGCATTTT
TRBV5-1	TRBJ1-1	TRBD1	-	CASSFAAGTGELLNTEAFF	TGCGCCAGCAGCTTCGCTGCCGGGACAGGGGAACTTTTGAACACTGAAGCTTTCTTT
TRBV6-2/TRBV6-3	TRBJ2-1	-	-	CASSYHQGLQGEQFF	TGTGCCAGCAGTTACCATCAGGGATTGCAGGGTGAGCAGTTCTTC
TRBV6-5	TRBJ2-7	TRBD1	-	CASSYSNFDRGQYF	TGTGCCAGCAGTTACTCGAACTTCGACAGGGGGCAGTACTTC
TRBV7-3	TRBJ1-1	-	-	CASSLTTVGRANTEAFF	TGTGCCAGCAGCTTAACGACCGTTGGGAGGGCGAACACTGAAGCTTTCTTT
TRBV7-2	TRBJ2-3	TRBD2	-	CASSPRGGADTQYF	TGTGCCAGCAGCCCTCGGGGGGGCGCAGATACGCAGTATTTT
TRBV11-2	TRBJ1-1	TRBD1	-	CASSRQGPNTEAFF	TGTGCCAGCAGCCGACAGGGACCGAACACTGAAGCTTTCTTT
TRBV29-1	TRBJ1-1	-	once	CSVVGAFNTEAFF	TGCAGCGTTGTGGGGGCCTTTAACACTGAAGCTTTCTTT
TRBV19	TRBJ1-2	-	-	CASNSKSDGYTF	TGTGCCAGTAACAGTAAGTCGGATGGCTACACCTTC
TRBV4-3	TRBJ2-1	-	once	CASSRRLYNEQFF	TGCGCCAGCAGCCGCCGACTGTACAATGAGCAGTTCTTC
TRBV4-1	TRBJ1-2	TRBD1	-	CASSQGSGTGNFYGYTF	TGCGCCAGCAGCCAAGGCTCCGGGACAGGGAACTTCTATGGCTACACCTTC
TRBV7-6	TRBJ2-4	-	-	CASSPGQILAGNIQYF	TGTGCCAGCAGCCCAGGACAGATATTAGCCGGGAACATTCAGTACTTC
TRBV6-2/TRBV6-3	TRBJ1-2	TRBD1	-	CASSPTGNYGYTF	TGTGCCAGCAGTCCGACAGGGAATTACGGCTACACCTTC